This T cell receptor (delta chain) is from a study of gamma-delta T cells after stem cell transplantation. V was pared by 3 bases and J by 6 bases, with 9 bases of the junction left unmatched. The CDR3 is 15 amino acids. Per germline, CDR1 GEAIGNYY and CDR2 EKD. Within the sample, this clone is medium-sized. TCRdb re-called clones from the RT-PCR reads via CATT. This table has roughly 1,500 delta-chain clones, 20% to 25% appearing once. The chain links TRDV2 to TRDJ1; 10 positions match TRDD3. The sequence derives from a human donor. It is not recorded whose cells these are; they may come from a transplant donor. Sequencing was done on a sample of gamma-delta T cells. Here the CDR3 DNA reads TGTGCCTGTGACCTTACTGGGGGATCCTACCATAAACTCATCTTT. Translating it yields CACDLTGGSYHKLIF.